A single sample gave rise to the 8 T cell receptor beta chains below, sequenced in a study of T cells in Graves' hyperthyroidism and ophthalmopathy. RNA transcripts were the template for amplifying TCR beta CDR3 regions. Using the HTBI primer set, a first-round RT-PCR was run on the TCR CDR3. TCRdb used MiXCR to reprocess the multiplex PCR reads, holding one entry per CDR3 protein. Altogether roughly 290,000 distinct CDR3 sequences are present, approximately 14% being singletons, with the ten largest covering 7.9%. Sequencing used blood. The receptors originated from a woman between 40 and 55 years old with Graves' hyperthyroidism.

This clonotype was counted many times. V is TRBV5-1 and J is TRBJ2-3; D gene ambiguous. The CDR3 is 15 residues long. Germline V gene data show CDR1 as SGHRS and CDR2 as YFSETQ. V was cut by 3 bases and J by 3 bases, with 14 bases left in between. CDR3: CASSYQNPGTDTQYF. CDR3 bases: TGCGCCAGCAGCTACCAAAATCCTGGGACAGATACGCAGTATTTT.

The sample holds many counts of this clonotype. The chain combines TRBV6-5 with TRBJ1-1, with unresolved D. Trimming stripped 2 bases from V and 1 base from J, with 11 bases between. Germline CDR1 reads MNHEY; CDR2 reads SVGAGI. The CDR3 loop spans 15 amino acids. The CDR3 reads CASSYRTERNTEAFF. The CDR3, as DNA: TGTGCCAGCAGTTACCGGACGGAGCGGAACACTGAAGCTTTCTTT.

The V and J genes are TRBV7-9 and TRBJ2-1; possibly TRBD2 for D (5 bases). This CDR3 spans 16 amino acids. Trimming cost V 5 bases and J 0 bases, with 14 bases left between them. Germline-derived CDR1 and CDR2 are SEHNR and FQNEAQ (reference sequence). The CDR3 loop is CASSPASTSSYNEQFF. As DNA, the CDR3 is TGTGCCAGCAGCCCCGCCTCCACTAGCTCCTACAATGAGCAGTTCTTC. The full variable domain, in which reference TRBV7-9 and TRBJ2-1 provide the parts outside the CDR3, is DTGVSQNPRHKITKRGQNVTFRCDPISEHNRLYWYRQTLGQGPEFLTYFQNEAQLEKSRLLSDRFSAERPKGSFSTLEIQRTEQGDSAMYLCASSPASTSSYNEQFFGPGTRLTVL.

Regarding this clonotype: This clone may be a read error of a much larger clone one base away. This chain connects TRBV6-1 to TRBJ2-5; D gene ambiguous. The germline V gene has CDR1 MNHNS and CDR2 SASEGT. CDR3 length equals 13 residues. The DNA of the CDR3 is TGTGCCAGCAGTGAGGGAAGCCAAGAGACCCAGGACTTC. Its translation: CASSEGSQETQDF.

The gene calls are TRBV27 and TRBJ2-7, with TRBD1 matching 7 bases. The CDR3 sequence is 15 residues long. J lost 0 bases, V lost 3 bases, and 5 bases had no gene match. Germline-derived CDR1 and CDR2 are MNHEY and SMNVEV (reference sequence). This CDR3 is CASSLVGDSSYEQYF. Written as DNA, the CDR3 is TGTGCCAGCAGTTTGGTCGGGGACAGCTCCTACGAGCAGTACTTC.

This clonotype has a count of ten or more. V usage is TRBV20-1 and J usage is TRBJ2-3; TRBD2 matches at 11 bases. Trimming cost V 4 bases and J 4 bases; bases outside gene matches: 7. The CDR3 consists of 15 residues. CDR1 is DFQATT and CDR2 is SNEGSKA in the germline V gene (reference sequence). The CDR3, as DNA: TGCAGTGCTACCCCACTAGCGGGAGCGGCAGATACGCAGTATTTT. Translation: CSATPLAGAADTQYF.

There are many counts of this clonotype. This chain uses TRBV10-3 with TRBJ1-5; D unclear. The length of the CDR3 is 13 residues. V lost 4 bases, J lost 6 bases, and 10 bases lay in between. CDR1 and CDR2 (germline): ENHRY, SYGVKD. The CDR3 protein is CAISATVGQPQHF. The CDR3 nucleotides are TGTGCCATCAGTGCTACGGTCGGTCAGCCCCAGCATTTT.

This clonotype was observed a handful of times. V gene TRBV30 combines with J gene TRBJ1-4; unclear D gene. V was trimmed by 3 bases and J by 8 bases, leaving 16 bases between them. The CDR3 sequence is 14 residues long. Germline assignment: CDR1 GTSNPN and CDR2 SVGIG (reference sequence). Here the CDR3 reads CAWSRGPAREKLFF. In DNA, the CDR3 is TGTGCCTGGAGCCGAGGGCCCGCCAGGGAAAAACTGTTTTTT.